These T cell receptor beta chains were read from a single sample in a study of molecular identifiers for immune sequencing clone quantification. TCRdb reanalysed the PCR reads using MiXCR and keeps one entry per CDR3 protein. The sample has a few hundred thousand distinct CDR3 sequences; about a fifth are singletons. Sequencing used naive CD8+ T cells from blood, with Jurkat cell RNA spiked in. The receptor source for this set is a human donor in good health. Some libraries in this study had Jurkat cell RNA spiked in. The CDR3 runs from the conserved cysteine through the conserved F or W. The order of the fields is V gene, J gene, CDR3 protein.

v_call: TRBV20-1
j_call: TRBJ2-5
cdr3_aa: CSARWDRRETQYF

v_call: TRBV27
j_call: TRBJ2-7
cdr3_aa: CASSLRGGSSYEQYF

v_call: TRBV29-1
j_call: TRBJ2-2
cdr3_aa: CSVMMRLADGELFF

v_call: TRBV19
j_call: TRBJ2-7
cdr3_aa: CASSVTGGLEQYF

v_call: TRBV6-2/TRBV6-3
j_call: TRBJ1-2
cdr3_aa: CASRENGQGFYGYTF

v_call: TRBV20-1
j_call: TRBJ2-7
cdr3_aa: CSARELRGALYVQYF

v_call: TRBV4-1
j_call: TRBJ2-5
cdr3_aa: CASSQGLTSGVSEGKTQYF

v_call: TRBV4-1
j_call: TRBJ1-5
cdr3_aa: CASSQDLAGPGFKTQHF

v_call: TRBV4-1
j_call: TRBJ2-7
cdr3_aa: CASSQAPGYPYEQYF

v_call: TRBV28
j_call: TRBJ1-2
cdr3_aa: CASSLIFPEPGQGSGGYTF

v_call: TRBV3-1
j_call: TRBJ2-3
cdr3_aa: CASSQALGTQYF

v_call: TRBV27
j_call: TRBJ1-3
cdr3_aa: CASSLLGPSSGNTIYF

v_call: TRBV5-1
j_call: TRBJ1-1
cdr3_aa: CASSSFSDNTEAFF

v_call: TRBV20-1
j_call: TRBJ2-1
cdr3_aa: CSARDYTYNEQFF

v_call: TRBV10-3
j_call: TRBJ2-3
cdr3_aa: CATLAESADTQYF

v_call: TRBV4-2
j_call: TRBJ2-2
cdr3_aa: CASSQEPGITGELFF

v_call: TRBV27
j_call: TRBJ2-2
cdr3_aa: CASSFTGGTGTGELFF

v_call: TRBV27
j_call: TRBJ2-2
cdr3_aa: CASRWATGTGELFF

v_call: TRBV25-1
j_call: TRBJ2-7
cdr3_aa: CASSARPRTSGYEQYF

v_call: TRBV5-1
j_call: TRBJ2-6
cdr3_aa: CASSLFQLASLSGANVLTF

v_call: TRBV7-8
j_call: TRBJ2-5
cdr3_aa: CASSKREGQETQYF

v_call: TRBV4-1
j_call: TRBJ2-7
cdr3_aa: CASSQGGLGAYEQYF